This entry is about one T cell receptor beta chain. Its cognate antigen is unknown. Germline V gene sequence: CDR1 MNHEY, CDR2 SMNVEV (reference sequence). The CDR3 totals 14 residues. V lost 4 bases to trimming and J lost 10 bases, with 16 bases between them. The entry originates in a study of T cell repertoires in cytomegalovirus infection. Study-level background: Public TCR beta signatures indicated both CMV infection and matching HLA type. Study-wide results and limits: Predominance within the ex vivo response was attributable to HLA-C-restricted CMV-specific TCR beta clonotypes. The study identified carriers of CMV plus the relevant HLA from cumulative public TCR beta family frequency.

In TCRdb, the reads were re-called with MiXCR into one record per CDR3 protein. This table has about 830,000 distinct CDR3 sequences, less than 35% appearing once. This receptor was obtained from a human donor in good health (CMV status not recorded). Some clones in this sample may be carry-over from other donors' samples. Specimen: cultured CD8+ T cells from PBMCs, collected from culture after CMV antigen stimulation. The genes are TRBV27 and TRBJ2-2; a possible D gene is TRBD1 (7 bases). The CDR3 loop reads CASSYLAGGTELFF. In DNA, the CDR3 is TGTGCCAGCAGTTACTTAGCAGGGGGGACGGAGCTGTTTTTT.